This T cell receptor beta chain was captured by sequencing in a study of T cells in Graves' hyperthyroidism and ophthalmopathy. Germline loops: CDR1 MDHEN, CDR2 SYDVKM. Trimming removed 3 bases from V and 0 bases from J, with 6 bases in between. This CDR3 has 13 residues. There are many counts of this clonotype. From RNA transcripts, TCR beta CDR3 regions were amplified. Primed by the HTBI set, a first-round RT-PCR was run on the TCR CDR3. TCRdb reanalysed the multiplex PCR reads using MiXCR and keeps one entry per CDR3 protein. Altogether around 350,000 distinct CDR3 sequences are present, 15% being singletons, with the ten largest covering approximately 19%. Patients affected by ophthalmopathy presented a Clinical Activity Score of at least 3, a NOSPECS grade of at least 4, and disease duration below 3 months. Patients showing uncontrolled infection, other autoimmune disease, pregnancy or lactation were ineligible.

What was sequenced was blood. The gene calls are TRBV28 and TRBJ2-7; D not resolved. This TCR was sampled from a woman aged 55-69 years with Graves' ophthalmopathy. The CDR3 loop is CASSFYDSYEQYF. The CDR3 DNA sequence: TGTGCCAGCAGTTTCTATGACTCCTACGAGCAGTACTTC.